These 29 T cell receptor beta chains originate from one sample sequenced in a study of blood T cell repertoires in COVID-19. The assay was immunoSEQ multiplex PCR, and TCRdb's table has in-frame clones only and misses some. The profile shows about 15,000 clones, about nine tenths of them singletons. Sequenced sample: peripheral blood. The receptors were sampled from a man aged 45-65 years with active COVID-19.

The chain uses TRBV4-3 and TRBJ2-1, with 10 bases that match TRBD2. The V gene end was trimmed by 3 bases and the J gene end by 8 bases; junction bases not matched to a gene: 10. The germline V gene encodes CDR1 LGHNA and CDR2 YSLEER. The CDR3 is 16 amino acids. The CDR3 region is CASSQATGTSDHEQFF. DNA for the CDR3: TGCGCCAGCAGCCAGGCTACCGGGACTAGCGATCATGAGCAGTTCTTC.

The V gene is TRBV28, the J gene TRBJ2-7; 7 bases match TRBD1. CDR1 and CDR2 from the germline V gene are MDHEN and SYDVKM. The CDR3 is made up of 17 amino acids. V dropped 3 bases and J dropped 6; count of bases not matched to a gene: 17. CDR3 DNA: TGTGCCAGCAGTTTTGACAGGGCCCTTGCCCCTCCCCTCGAGCAGTACTTC. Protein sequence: CASSFDRALAPPLEQYF.

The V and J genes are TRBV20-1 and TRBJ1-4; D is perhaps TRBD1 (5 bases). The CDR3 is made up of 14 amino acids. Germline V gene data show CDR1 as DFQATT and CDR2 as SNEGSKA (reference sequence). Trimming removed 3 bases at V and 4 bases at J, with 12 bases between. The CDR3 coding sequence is TGCAGTGCTAGTTCGGGGGTGGGTAATGAAAAACTGTTTTTT. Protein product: CSASSGVGNEKLFF.

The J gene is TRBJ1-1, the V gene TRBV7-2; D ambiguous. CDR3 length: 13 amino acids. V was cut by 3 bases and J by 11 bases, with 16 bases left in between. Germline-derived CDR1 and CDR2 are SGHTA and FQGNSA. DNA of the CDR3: TGTGCCAGCAGCTTCCAGGCCCAACGAGGGGCTTTCTTT. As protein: CASSFQAQRGAFF. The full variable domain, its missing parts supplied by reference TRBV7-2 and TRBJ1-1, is GAGVSQSPSNKVTEKGKDVELRCDPISGHTALYWYRQSLGQGLEFLIYFQGNSAPDKSGLPSDRFSAERTGGSVSTLTIQRTQQEDSAVYLCASSFQAQRGAFFGQGTRLTVV.

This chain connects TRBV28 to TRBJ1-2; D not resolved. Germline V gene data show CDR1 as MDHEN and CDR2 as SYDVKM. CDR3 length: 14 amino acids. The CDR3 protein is CSAGLATGIDGYTF. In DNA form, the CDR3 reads TGTTCGGCGGGCTTGGCTACGGGGATCGATGGCTACACCTTC.

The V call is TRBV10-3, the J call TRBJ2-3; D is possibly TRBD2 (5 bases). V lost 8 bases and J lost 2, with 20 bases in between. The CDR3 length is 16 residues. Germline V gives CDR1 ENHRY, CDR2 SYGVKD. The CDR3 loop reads CAIGENPRNPTDTQYF. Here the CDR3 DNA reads TGTGCCATCGGGGAGAACCCACGCAACCCCACAGATACGCAGTATTTT.

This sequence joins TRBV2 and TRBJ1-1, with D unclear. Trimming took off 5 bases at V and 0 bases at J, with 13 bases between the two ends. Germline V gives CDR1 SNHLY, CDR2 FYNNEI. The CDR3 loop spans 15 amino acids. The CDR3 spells CASSPEGFMNTEAFF. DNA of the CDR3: TGTGCCAGCAGTCCCGAGGGCTTCATGAACACTGAAGCTTTCTTT.

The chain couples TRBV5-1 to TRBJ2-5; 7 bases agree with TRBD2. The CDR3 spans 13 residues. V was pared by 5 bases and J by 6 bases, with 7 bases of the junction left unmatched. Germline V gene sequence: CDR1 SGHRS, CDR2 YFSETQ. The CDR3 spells CASREGLQQTQYF. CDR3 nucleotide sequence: TGCGCCAGCAGAGAGGGACTACAACAGACCCAGTACTTC. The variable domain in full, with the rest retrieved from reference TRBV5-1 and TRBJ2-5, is KAGVTQTPRYLIKTRGQQVTLSCSPISGHRSVSWYQQTPGQGLQFLFEYFSETQRNKGNFPGRFSGRQFSNSRSEMNVSTLELGDSALYLCASREGLQQTQYFGPGTRLLVL.

In DNA form, the CDR3 reads TGTGCCGATGAGGGTGTGGGGGGATTCGCCGAAGCTTTCTTT. Amino acids: CADEGVGGFAEAFF. This chain links TRBV7-2 with TRBJ1-1; possibly TRBD1 for D (5 bases). This CDR3 is built from 14 residues. The germline V and J ends were trimmed by 11 bases and 8 bases, with 24 bases remaining between them. The germline gives CDR1 SGHTA, CDR2 FQGNSA.

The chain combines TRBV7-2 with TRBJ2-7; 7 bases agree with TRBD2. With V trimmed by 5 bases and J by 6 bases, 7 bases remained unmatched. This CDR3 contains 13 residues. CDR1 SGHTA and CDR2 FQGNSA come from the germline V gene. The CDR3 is CASSRTAGLEQYF. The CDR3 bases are TGTGCCAGCAGCCGTACAGCGGGACTCGAGCAGTACTTC.

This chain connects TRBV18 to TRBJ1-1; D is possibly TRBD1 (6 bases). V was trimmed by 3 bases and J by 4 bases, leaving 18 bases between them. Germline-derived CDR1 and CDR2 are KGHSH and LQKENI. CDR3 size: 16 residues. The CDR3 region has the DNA TGTGCCAGCTCACCCCGTAGTAGGCAGGGGATCACTGAAGCTTTCTTT. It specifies CASSPRSRQGITEAFF.

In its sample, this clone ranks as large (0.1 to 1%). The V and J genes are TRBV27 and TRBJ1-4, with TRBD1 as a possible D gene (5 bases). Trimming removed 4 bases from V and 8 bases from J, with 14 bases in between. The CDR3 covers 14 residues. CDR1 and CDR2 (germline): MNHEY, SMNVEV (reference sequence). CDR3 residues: CASSSWQGGEKLFF. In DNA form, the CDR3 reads TGTGCCAGCAGTTCCTGGCAGGGCGGCGAAAAACTGTTTTTT.

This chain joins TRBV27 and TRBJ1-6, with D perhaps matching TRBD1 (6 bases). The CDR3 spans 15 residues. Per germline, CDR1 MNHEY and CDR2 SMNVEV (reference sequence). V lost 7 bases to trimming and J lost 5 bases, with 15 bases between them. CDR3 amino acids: CASKDGGRNNSPLHF. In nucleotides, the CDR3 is TGTGCCAGCAAGGACGGGGGGCGCAATAATTCACCCCTCCACTTT.

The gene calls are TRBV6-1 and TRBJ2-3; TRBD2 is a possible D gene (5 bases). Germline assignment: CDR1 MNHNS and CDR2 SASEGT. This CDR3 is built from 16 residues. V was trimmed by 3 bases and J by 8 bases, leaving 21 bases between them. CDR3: CASSEVSWESGSTQYF. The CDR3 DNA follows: TGTGCCAGCAGTGAGGTTTCTTGGGAGTCCGGGTCTACGCAGTATTTT.

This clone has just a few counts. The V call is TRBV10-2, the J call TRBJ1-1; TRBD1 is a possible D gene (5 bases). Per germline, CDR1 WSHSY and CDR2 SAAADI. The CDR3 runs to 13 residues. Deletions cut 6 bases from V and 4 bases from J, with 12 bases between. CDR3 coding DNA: TGCGCCAGCAGAGGGGCCTTAGTCACTGAAGCTTTCTTT. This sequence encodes CASRGALVTEAFF.

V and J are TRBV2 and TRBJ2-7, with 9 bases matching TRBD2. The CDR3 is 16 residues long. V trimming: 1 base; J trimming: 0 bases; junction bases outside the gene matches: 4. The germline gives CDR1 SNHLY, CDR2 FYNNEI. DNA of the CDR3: TGTGCCAGCAGTGAAGGGCCTAGCGGGACCTCCTACGAGCAGTACTTC. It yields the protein CASSEGPSGTSYEQYF.

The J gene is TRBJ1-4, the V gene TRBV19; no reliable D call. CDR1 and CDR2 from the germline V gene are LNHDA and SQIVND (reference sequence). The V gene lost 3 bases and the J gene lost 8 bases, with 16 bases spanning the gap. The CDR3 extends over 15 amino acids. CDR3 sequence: CASSMGLNTGEKLFF. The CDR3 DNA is TGTGCCAGTAGTATGGGCCTCAACACGGGAGAAAAACTGTTTTTT.

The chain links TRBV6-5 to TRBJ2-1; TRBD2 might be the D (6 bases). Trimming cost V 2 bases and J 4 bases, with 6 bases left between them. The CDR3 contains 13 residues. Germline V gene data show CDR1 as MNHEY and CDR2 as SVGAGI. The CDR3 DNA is TGTGCCAGCAGTTACGGGGGGTACAATGAGCAGTTCTTC. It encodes CASSYGGYNEQFF.

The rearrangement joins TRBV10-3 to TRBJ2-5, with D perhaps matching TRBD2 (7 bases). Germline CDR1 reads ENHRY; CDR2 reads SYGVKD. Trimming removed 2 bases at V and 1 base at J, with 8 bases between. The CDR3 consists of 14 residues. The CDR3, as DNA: TGTGCCATCAGTGAGCGGGGGGCCCAAGAGACCCAGTACTTC. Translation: CAISERGAQETQYF.

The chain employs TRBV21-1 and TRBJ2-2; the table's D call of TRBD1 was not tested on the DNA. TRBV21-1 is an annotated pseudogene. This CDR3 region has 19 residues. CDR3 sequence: CASSKGDREDRGNPGELFF. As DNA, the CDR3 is TGTGCCAGCAGCAAAGGAGACAGGGAGGACAGGGGAAACCCCGGGGAGCTGTTTTTT.

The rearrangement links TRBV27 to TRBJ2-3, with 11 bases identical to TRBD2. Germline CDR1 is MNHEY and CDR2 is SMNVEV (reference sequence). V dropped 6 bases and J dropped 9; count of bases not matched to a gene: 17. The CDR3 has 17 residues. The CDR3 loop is CASSQDTSGSGPLTQYF. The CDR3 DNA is TGTGCCAGCAGCCAAGATACTAGCGGGAGTGGTCCCCTAACGCAGTATTTT.

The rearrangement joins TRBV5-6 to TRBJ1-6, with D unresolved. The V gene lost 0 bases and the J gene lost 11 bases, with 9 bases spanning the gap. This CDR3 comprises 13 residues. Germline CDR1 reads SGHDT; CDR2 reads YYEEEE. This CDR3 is CASSLGPLTPLHF. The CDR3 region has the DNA TGTGCCAGCAGCTTGGGTCCCTTAACACCCCTCCACTTT.

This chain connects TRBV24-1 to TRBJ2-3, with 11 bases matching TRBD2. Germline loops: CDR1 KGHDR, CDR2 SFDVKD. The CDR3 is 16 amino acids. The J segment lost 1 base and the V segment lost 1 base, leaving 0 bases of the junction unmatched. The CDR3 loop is CATSDLLAGGTDTQYF. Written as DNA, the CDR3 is TGTGCCACCAGTGATTTACTAGCGGGAGGCACAGATACGCAGTATTTT.

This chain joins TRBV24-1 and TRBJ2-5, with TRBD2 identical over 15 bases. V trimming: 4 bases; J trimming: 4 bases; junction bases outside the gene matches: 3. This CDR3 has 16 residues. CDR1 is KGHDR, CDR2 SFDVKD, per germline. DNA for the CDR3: TGTGCCACCAGTGACCGGACTAGCGGGAGGGGAGAGACCCAGTACTTC. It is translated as CATSDRTSGRGETQYF.

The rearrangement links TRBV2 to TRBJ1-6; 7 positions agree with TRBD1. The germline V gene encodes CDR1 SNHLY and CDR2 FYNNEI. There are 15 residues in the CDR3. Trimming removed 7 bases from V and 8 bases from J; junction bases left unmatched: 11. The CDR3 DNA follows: TGTGCCAGCACCCTGACAGGGATTGGTGATTCACCCCTCCACTTT. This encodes CASTLTGIGDSPLHF.

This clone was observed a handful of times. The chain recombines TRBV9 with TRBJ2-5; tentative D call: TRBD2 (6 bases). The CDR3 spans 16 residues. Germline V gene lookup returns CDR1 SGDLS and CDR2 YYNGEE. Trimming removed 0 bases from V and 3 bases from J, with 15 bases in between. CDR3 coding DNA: TGTGCCAGCAGCGTAGGGATTAGCGGAGCTAAAGAGACCCAGTACTTC. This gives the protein CASSVGISGAKETQYF. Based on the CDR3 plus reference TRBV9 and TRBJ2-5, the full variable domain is DSGVTQTPKHLITATGQRVTLRCSPRSGDLSVYWYQQSLDQGLQFLIQYYNGEERAKGNILERFSAQQFPDLHSELNLSSLELGDSALYFCASSVGISGAKETQYFGPGTRLLVL.

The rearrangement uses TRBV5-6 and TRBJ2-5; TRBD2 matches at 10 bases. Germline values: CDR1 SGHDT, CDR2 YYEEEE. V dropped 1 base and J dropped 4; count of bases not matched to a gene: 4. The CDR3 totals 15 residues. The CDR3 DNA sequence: TGTGCCAGCAGCTTGCCGCCTAGCGGGGGAGAGACCCAGTACTTC. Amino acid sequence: CASSLPPSGGETQYF.

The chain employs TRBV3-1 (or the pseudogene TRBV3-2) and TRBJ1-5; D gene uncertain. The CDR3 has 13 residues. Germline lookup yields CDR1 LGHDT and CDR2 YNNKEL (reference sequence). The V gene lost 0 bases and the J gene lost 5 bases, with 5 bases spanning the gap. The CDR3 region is CASSQDLYQPQHF. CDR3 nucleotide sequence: TGTGCCAGCAGCCAAGATCTATATCAGCCCCAGCATTTT.

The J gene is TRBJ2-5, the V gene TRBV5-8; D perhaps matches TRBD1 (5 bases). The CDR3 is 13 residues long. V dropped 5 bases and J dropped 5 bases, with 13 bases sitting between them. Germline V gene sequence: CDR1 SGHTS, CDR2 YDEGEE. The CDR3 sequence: CASRFRVGETQYF. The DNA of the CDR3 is TGTGCCAGCAGATTCAGGGTCGGGGAGACCCAGTACTTC.